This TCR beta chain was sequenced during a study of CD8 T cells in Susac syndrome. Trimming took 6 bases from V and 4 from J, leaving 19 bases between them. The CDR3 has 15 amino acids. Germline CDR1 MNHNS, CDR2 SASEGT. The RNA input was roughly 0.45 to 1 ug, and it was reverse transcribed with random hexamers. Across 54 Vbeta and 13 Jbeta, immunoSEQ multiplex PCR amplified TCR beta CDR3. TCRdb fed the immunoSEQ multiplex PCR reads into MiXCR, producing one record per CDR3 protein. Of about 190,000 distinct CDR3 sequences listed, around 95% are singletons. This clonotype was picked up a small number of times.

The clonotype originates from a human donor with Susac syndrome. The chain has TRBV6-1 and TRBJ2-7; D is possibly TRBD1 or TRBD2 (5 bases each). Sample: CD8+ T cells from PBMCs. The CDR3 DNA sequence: TGTGCCAGCAGGACGCCACCGGGACGGCTGTACGAGCAGTACTTC. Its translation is CASRTPPGRLYEQYF.